This is a list of T cell receptor beta chains from one sample in a study of metastatic and nonmetastatic thyroid tumors. Using MiXCR, TCRdb reanalyzed the PCR reads. This sample yields 12,000 or so clones, of which approximately 23% are seen a single time; around 12% belongs to the top ten. Specimen: adjacent normal tissue. The receptors were sampled from a female donor with papillary thyroid cancer or a benign thyroid nodule (not recorded which). Some clones in this sample may be carry-over from other donors' samples. Each CDR3 is given with its conserved first and last residue. D genes are given only for firm matches. A clone size is listed for some rows: how often the clone was seen (once, few, many), or a class if it is expanded.

v_gene	d_gene	abundance	j_gene	CDR3aa	CDR3nt
TRBV6-1	NA	many	TRBJ2-7	CASSERDPRGPEQYF	TGTGCCAGCAGTGAACGGGATCCTAGAGGCCCCGAGCAGTACTTC
TRBV10-2	NA	medium-sized	TRBJ2-5	CASSEGLPFQETQYF	TGCGCCAGCAGTGAGGGACTACCATTCCAAGAGACCCAGTACTTC
TRBV19	NA	many	TRBJ1-5	CASSIPPPNQPQHF	TGTGCCAGTAGTATCCCACCACCCAATCAGCCCCAGCATTTT
TRBV6-2/TRBV6-3	TRBD2	few	TRBJ2-1	CASSLYSSGTSGEQFF	TGTGCCAGCAGTCTTTATTCTAGCGGGACTAGTGGTGAGCAGTTCTTC
TRBV19	NA	medium-sized	TRBJ1-2	CASQVQHNYGYTF	TGTGCCAGTCAGGTACAGCACAACTATGGCTACACCTTC
TRBV4-3	TRBD2	NA	TRBJ2-7	CASSRIAGDPYEQYF	TGCGCCAGCAGCCGGATAGCGGGAGATCCCTACGAGCAGTACTTC
TRBV19	NA	few	TRBJ1-1	CASRGLELNTEAFF	TGTGCCAGTAGGGGTCTTGAACTGAACACTGAAGCTTTCTTT
TRBV7-9	NA	NA	TRBJ1-6	CASTGPNSPLHF	TGTGCCAGCACCGGACCCAATTCACCCCTCCACTTT
TRBV11-3	TRBD2	medium-sized	TRBJ2-1	CASRGLADHNEQFF	TGTGCCAGCAGGGGACTAGCGGATCACAATGAGCAGTTCTTC
TRBV6-1	TRBD1	few	TRBJ2-7	CASSNPTGVSYEQYF	TGTGCCAGCAGTAACCCGACAGGGGTCTCCTACGAGCAGTACTTC
TRBV4-1	TRBD2	many	TRBJ2-5	CASSPPGLSETQYF	TGCGCCAGCAGCCCTCCGGGACTATCTGAGACCCAGTACTTC
TRBV11-2	TRBD1	NA	TRBJ1-2	CASSSPGTGARANYGYTF	TGTGCCAGCAGCTCCCCCGGGACAGGGGCCCGAGCTAACTATGGCTACACCTTC
TRBV6-1	TRBD1	medium-sized	TRBJ2-7	CASSPDRGSYEQYF	TGTGCCAGCAGCCCCGACAGGGGCAGCTACGAGCAGTACTTC
TRBV3-1	TRBD1	many	TRBJ2-5	CASSHTRGTDQETQYF	TGTGCCAGCAGCCACACCCGAGGGACAGACCAAGAGACCCAGTACTTC
TRBV10-1	NA	medium-sized	TRBJ2-2	CASSEGGGELFF	TGCGCCAGCAGTGAGGGGGGCGGGGAGCTGTTTTTT
TRBV18	TRBD2	many	TRBJ2-1	CASSPFSGRASNEQFF	TGTGCCAGCTCACCTTTTAGCGGGAGGGCCAGTAATGAGCAGTTCTTC
TRBV20-1	TRBD2	NA	TRBJ2-1	CSARDPGLAGVSSEQFF	TGCAGTGCTAGAGACCCGGGACTAGCGGGAGTGAGTTCTGAGCAGTTCTTC
TRBV19	NA	NA	TRBJ2-5	CACSIEQGWTQYF	TGCGCCTGTAGTATAGAACAGGGTTGGACCCAGTACTTC
TRBV4-1	NA	once	TRBJ2-7	CASSQSLRDLSYEQYF	TGCGCCAGCAGCCAAAGCCTCCGGGACCTCTCCTACGAGCAGTACTTC
TRBV20-1	NA	NA	TRBJ2-1	CSADLGSVDEQFF	TGCAGTGCGGACCTCGGGTCGGTGGATGAGCAGTTCTTC
TRBV27	NA	NA	TRBJ2-7	CASSLRGITYEQYF	TGTGCCAGCAGTTTACGTGGGATCACGTACGAGCAGTACTTC
TRBV12-3/TRBV12-4	TRBD2	NA	TRBJ2-7	CASSLSTSGLPFEQYF	TGTGCCAGCAGTTTATCCACTAGCGGCCTCCCTTTCGAGCAGTACTTC
TRBV7-9	NA	medium-sized	TRBJ2-7	CASSLGSAGAGDEQYF	TGTGCCAGCAGCTTGGGCTCGGCGGGAGCAGGGGACGAGCAGTACTTC
TRBV5-1	NA	many	TRBJ1-2	CASLPTPGKVYGYTF	TGCGCCAGCCTGCCGACCCCAGGGAAAGTCTATGGCTACACCTTC
TRBV9	NA	NA	TRBJ2-2	CASSVDTGELFF	TGTGCCAGCAGCGTAGACACCGGGGAGCTGTTTTTT
TRBV6-2/TRBV6-3	NA	NA	TRBJ2-1	CASSSPTVGVKQFF	TGTGCCAGCAGTTCCCCTACAGTTGGTGTGAAGCAGTTCTTC
TRBV5-1	NA	medium-sized	TRBJ1-6	CASSSFDRSSPLHF	TGCGCCAGCAGCTCTTTTGACCGAAGTTCACCCCTCCACTTT
TRBV20-1	NA	NA	TRBJ1-5	CSASVPGVISNQPQHF	TGCAGTGCTAGCGTCCCAGGTGTAATTAGCAATCAGCCCCAGCATTTT
TRBV20-1	NA	NA	TRBJ1-6	CSARAVGSPLHF	TGCAGTGCTAGAGCCGTGGGTTCACCCCTCCACTTT
TRBV19	NA	NA	TRBJ2-7	CASSPPSSRGDEQYF	TGTGCCAGTAGTCCGCCCTCGAGCAGGGGTGACGAGCAGTACTTC
TRBV6-2/TRBV6-3	TRBD1	few	TRBJ1-2	CASSFWTGLYGYTF	TGTGCCAGCAGTTTTTGGACAGGGCTCTATGGCTACACCTTC
TRBV27	TRBD2	NA	TRBJ2-1	CASTGEGRSEQFF	TGTGCCAGCACGGGGGAGGGCCGAAGTGAGCAGTTCTTC
TRBV19	NA	many	TRBJ2-4	CASSAKKNIQYF	TGTGCCAGTAGTGCCAAGAAAAACATTCAGTACTTC
TRBV10-2	TRBD1	medium-sized	TRBJ1-2	CASSERDSYGYTF	TGCGCCAGCAGTGAACGGGACAGCTATGGCTACACCTTC
TRBV20-1	TRBD2	many	TRBJ2-3	CSARPPGLVSLADTQYF	TGCAGTGCTAGACCCCCGGGACTAGTTTCGTTGGCGGATACGCAGTATTTT
TRBV27	TRBD1	medium-sized	TRBJ1-2	CASWDRGNYGYTF	TGTGCCAGCTGGGACAGGGGGAACTATGGCTACACCTTC
TRBV6-1	NA	medium-sized	TRBJ1-4	CASSEHGGGGEKLFF	TGTGCCAGCAGTGAACATGGGGGGGGCGGTGAAAAACTGTTTTTT
TRBV20-1	NA	NA	TRBJ1-6	CSARELQGNNSPLHF	TGCAGTGCTAGAGAACTACAGGGTAATAATTCACCCCTCCACTTT
TRBV19	TRBD2	medium-sized	TRBJ2-1	CASSILGEGYNEQFF	TGTGCCAGTAGTATTTTGGGGGAGGGTTACAATGAGCAGTTCTTC
TRBV4-1	NA	NA	TRBJ1-5	CASSQAWGNQPQHF	TGCGCCAGCAGCCAAGCTTGGGGCAATCAGCCCCAGCATTTT
TRBV7-7	TRBD2	many	TRBJ2-7	CASSTPGGGDIGYEQYF	TGTGCTAGCAGTACCCCCGGGGGGGGGGATATAGGCTACGAGCAGTACTTC
TRBV5-1	TRBD1	many	TRBJ2-1	CASSLLTGGNEQFF	TGCGCCAGCAGCTTGCTGACAGGGGGTAATGAGCAGTTCTTC